This TCR beta chain stems from a study of T-cell memory formation after mild COVID-19. With 3 bases removed from V and 5 bases from J, the gap between germline ends came to 15 bases. Germline V gene lookup returns CDR1 SGHDN and CDR2 FVKESK. The CDR3 totals 15 residues. Constant-segment primers served in 5'RACE that generated TCR alpha and TCR beta cDNA libraries bearing sample barcodes and UMIs. Via MiXCR, TCRdb re-called the 5' RACE reads, giving one row per CDR3 protein. Of hundreds of thousands of distinct CDR3 sequences listed, 15% are singletons. The sample taken for sequencing was PBMCs or a T cell subset sorted from them (not recorded which). The receptor was derived from a man between 18 and 35 years old who had mild COVID-19 (a few samples of this study predate the infection). Cell type and time point are not known. The chain links TRBV14 to TRBJ2-3, with D hard to call. CDR3 DNA: TGTGCCAGCAGCCAGACTTTCCCCGAGGAAGATACGCAGTATTTT. Protein: CASSQTFPEEDTQYF.